This TCR beta chain was sequenced for a study of blood T cell repertoires in COVID-19. Overall study context: T cells, B-cell-depleted T cells, or PBMCs supplied cDNA or gDNA.

Produced via immunoSEQ multiplex PCR; TCRdb's table is partial and in-frame only. The sample lists approximately 350,000 clones; roughly 90% were seen once. This CDR3 spans 14 amino acids. Germline V CDR1 and CDR2: SNHLY, FYNNEI. The trim removed 4 bases at V and 2 bases at J, leaving 5 bases unmatched. The sample holds one count of this clone. The clonotype originates from a woman aged 25 to 39 with COVID-19, enrolled during active disease. The genes are TRBV2 and TRBJ2-7, with TRBD2 matching over 7 bases. Sequencing was performed on peripheral blood. The CDR3 sequence: CASSAERGTYEQYF. CDR3 in DNA: TGTGCCAGCAGTGCCGAGCGGGGAACCTACGAGCAGTACTTC.